This TCR beta chain is drawn from a study of vaccination effects on CD4 cells after COVID-19. Study-wide background: Researchers obtained post-vaccine samples at a median of 72 days past the second dose.

Viral peptide pool expansion of antigen-specific CD4+ T cells preceded sequencing in the ViraFEST assay. The authors isolated CD4+ T cells after roughly eleven days of culture. Two-dose BNT162b2 or mRNA-1273 vaccination was given to participants. Regarding this clone: Its specificity is unknown.

The assay was immunoSEQ multiplex PCR, and TCRdb's table has in-frame clones only and misses some. The sample has around 30,000 clones, just under 75% seen once; the top ten hold about 14%. J gave up 6 bases and V 8 bases, and 6 bases lay outside the gene matches. Germline CDR1 reads MNHEY; CDR2 reads SVGAGI. The CDR3 length is 13 residues. The clonotype comes from a human donor who received a COVID-19 vaccine. This chain uses TRBV6-5 with TRBJ2-3; 9 bases match TRBD2. Sequenced here: CD4+ T cells from PBMCs cultured with HCoV-229E spike peptides, sampled after COVID-19 vaccination. As DNA, the CDR3 is TGTGCCAGCCGGGCGGGAGGGGGCGATACGCAGTATTTT. This translates into CASRAGGGDTQYF.